This TCR beta chain derives from a study of regulatory T cells in long-lasting Graves disease. Whole-study results and caveats: Persistent disease samples used TRBV28, TRBJ1-2 and TRBJ2-5 preferentially.

CDR3-region Arm-PCR and iRepertoire HTBI primers produced the TCR beta libraries. TCRdb reprocessed the multiplex PCR reads with MiXCR, giving one entry per CDR3 protein. The sample carries a few hundred thousand distinct CDR3 sequences, roughly 15% recorded once. This clonotype occurred many times. What it binds is unknown. Germline V gene data show CDR1 as MNHEY and CDR2 as SVGEGT. Deletions cut 10 bases from V and 2 bases from J, with 10 bases between. CDR3 size: 12 residues. Regarding time point: newly diagnosed GD, antithyroid drugs for less than 3 months. From PBMCs, RNA was extracted and then used to make the TCR library. From each patient, around 9 milliliters of peripheral blood was drawn and collected into an EDTA anticoagulant tube. These same records also appear under a second study, on T cells in Graves' hyperthyroidism and ophthalmopathy. In that study: These patients, aged 18 to 65, had recently diagnosed hyperthyroidism lasting under 2 months. In the first-round RT-PCR of the TCR CDR3, the HTBI primer set was used.

This sample comprised peripheral blood mononuclear cells (PBMCs), obtained at new diagnosis, from a patient treated with antithyroid drugs. The chain employs TRBV6-2 or TRBV6-3 and TRBJ2-3; no clear D. This sequence was found in a woman aged 18 to 35 with Graves disease. CDR3: CATQTTTDTQYF. For the CDR3, the DNA is TGTGCCACCCAGACCACCACAGATACGCAGTATTTT.